The 15 T cell receptor beta chains below all came from one sample that was sequenced in a study of coeliac disease (dated by TCRdb to 2021 to 2024). Receptors were amplified or captured by the immunoSEQ multiplex PCR assay. This immuneACCESS table, as held by TCRdb, lists in-frame sequences with V and J called but not all clones. Of the missing ones, under half trace to an unresolved V gene in checked studies; the others have no known cause. The sample table holds roughly 7,000 clones, of which more than 60% were seen once. The biggest ten clones account for less than 4% of the sample. The sample comprised lamina propria lymphocytes from the gut. This specimen's cell subset or site label, per the study, means: lamina propria cell (LPC) fraction of small intestinal biopsy. All receptors derive from a woman aged 55-70 years with active celiac disease.

The genes are TRBV28 and TRBJ1-1, with TRBD1 identical over 11 bases. The V gene end was trimmed by 5 bases and the J gene end by 3 bases; junction bases not matched to a gene: 5. The germline CDR1 and CDR2 sequences are MDHEN and SYDVKM. The CDR3 contains 15 residues. The CDR3 DNA is TGTGCCAGCAGTCATGGGGGACAGGGGGACACTGAAGCTTTCTTT. Translated: CASSHGGQGDTEAFF. Full variable domain (missing parts from reference TRBV28 and TRBJ1-1): DVKVTQSSRYLVKRTGEKVFLECVQDMDHENMFWYRQDPGLGLRLIYFSYDVKMKEKGDIPEGYSVSREKKERFSLILESASTNQTSMYLCASSHGGQGDTEAFFGQGTRLTVV.

This chain joins TRBV10-1 and TRBJ2-2; 9 bases agree with TRBD1. CDR1 and CDR2 from the germline V gene are WNHNN and SYGVQD (reference sequence). V shed 2 bases and J 1 base; nucleotides not matched to a gene: 8. CDR3 length: 18 amino acids. The DNA for the CDR3 is TGCGCCAGCAGTGAGCCGTGGGACAGGGAAGGGAACACCGGGGAGCTGTTTTTT. This gives the protein CASSEPWDREGNTGELFF.

The V and J genes are TRBV14 and TRBJ1-2; 8 bases fit TRBD1. The CDR3 contains 15 residues. Losses at the gene ends were 3 bases for V and 7 bases for J; bases not matched to a gene: 10. Germline CDR1 and CDR2: SGHDN and FVKESK. Written as DNA, the CDR3 is TGTGCCAGCAGCCACAATACAGCAACAGGGGGTGGCTACACCTTC. Protein sequence: CASSHNTATGGGYTF.

The genes are TRBV5-6 and TRBJ2-6; weak D call: TRBD2 (6 bases). Trimming left V 0 bases short and J 1 base short, with 8 bases between. The CDR3 is 16 amino acids. Germline CDR1 is SGHDT and CDR2 is YYEEEE. CDR3 in DNA: TGTGCCAGCAGCTTGGAGGCGGGGTCTGGGGCCAACGTCCTGACTTTC. Its translation is CASSLEAGSGANVLTF.

The chain carries TRBV7-3 and TRBJ2-3, with 7 nucleotides matching TRBD2. The CDR3 spans 15 residues. Germline lookup yields CDR1 SGHTA and CDR2 FQGTGA. V shed 3 bases, J shed 3 bases, and the junction held 6 bases outside the gene matches. CDR3 nucleotide sequence: TGTGCCAGCAGCTTGGCTAGCGGCATTACAGATACGCAGTATTTT. Its translation: CASSLASGITDTQYF.

The chain combines TRBV11-1 with TRBJ2-7; unclear D gene. V lost 3 bases and J lost 5, with 5 bases in between. CDR1 is SGHAT, CDR2 FQDESV, per germline (reference sequence). The length of the CDR3 is 11 residues. For the CDR3, the DNA is TGTGCCAGCAGCTTGCGTGACGAGCAGTACTTC. As protein: CASSLRDEQYF.

Judged by abundance, this clone is medium-sized. V is TRBV2 and J is TRBJ2-7; 7 bases agree with TRBD1. From germline, CDR1 is SNHLY and CDR2 FYNNEI. This CDR3 comprises 13 residues. Trimming removed 6 bases from V and 0 bases from J; junction bases left unmatched: 2. The CDR3 DNA is TGTGCCAGCAGGGGGGACAGCTCCTACGAGCAGTACTTC. This translates into CASRGDSSYEQYF. Complete variable domain (other parts from reference TRBV2 and TRBJ2-7): EPEVTQTPSHQVTQMGQEVILRCVPISNHLYFYWYRQILGQKVEFLVSFYNNEISEKSEIFDDQFSVERPDGSNFTLKIRSTKLEDSAMYFCASRGDSSYEQYFGPGTRLTVT.

This chain connects TRBV5-1 to TRBJ1-4, with D hard to call. V was clipped by 4 bases and J by 3 bases, with 13 bases between them. Germline values: CDR1 SGHRS, CDR2 YFSETQ. The CDR3 is 15 residues long. CDR3 in DNA: TGCGCCAGCAGCGTAACCGCTGGAGCTAATGAAAAACTGTTTTTT. This encodes CASSVTAGANEKLFF.

The rearrangement uses TRBV28 and TRBJ2-5; possibly TRBD2 for D (6 bases). The V end lost 5 bases, the J end lost 4 bases, and 20 bases lay between the germline ends. The CDR3 is 16 residues long. Germline V gene sequence: CDR1 MDHEN, CDR2 SYDVKM. The CDR3 spells CASSDQLGSVGETQYF. CDR3 coding DNA: TGTGCCAGCAGTGACCAGCTCGGGAGTGTTGGAGAGACCCAGTACTTC.

This clone was seen more than once but under ten times. The DNA for the CDR3 is TGTGCCTCCTCGGCGGGACTAGCGGGAGCCCACGAGCAGTACTTC. Its translation is CASSAGLAGAHEQYF. The chain is built from TRBV10-3 and TRBJ2-7, with 14 bases lining up with TRBD2. V shed 11 bases and J 5 bases; nucleotides not matched to a gene: 11. The germline V gene encodes CDR1 ENHRY and CDR2 SYGVKD. CDR3 length: 15 residues.

The chain joins TRBV19 to TRBJ1-3; tentatively, D is TRBD1 (6 bases). CDR1 LNHDA and CDR2 SQIVND come from the germline V gene (reference sequence). With 6 bases removed from V and 3 bases from J, the gap between germline ends came to 12 bases. CDR3 length equals 14 residues. The CDR3 protein is CASRSRGRGNTIYF. DNA for the CDR3: TGTGCCAGTAGGAGCAGGGGTCGTGGAAACACCATATATTTT.

The chain is built from TRBV4-2 and TRBJ2-7; 7 bases agree with TRBD1. The CDR3 length is 13 residues. V lost 8 bases to trimming and J lost 6 bases; unmatched junction nucleotides: 10. The germline CDR1 and CDR2 sequences are LGHNA and YNFKEQ. CDR3 in amino acids: CASARDRVSEQYF. The CDR3 nucleotides are TGTGCCAGCGCTCGCGACAGGGTATCCGAGCAGTACTTC.

The V and J genes are TRBV30 and TRBJ2-3; TRBD2 is a possible D gene (6 bases). Germline loops: CDR1 GTSNPN, CDR2 SVGIG (reference sequence). The CDR3 runs 11 residues. V lost 5 bases and J lost 5, with 8 bases in between. The CDR3 protein is CAWGAGDTQYF. CDR3 DNA sequence: TGTGCCTGGGGAGCGGGAGATACGCAGTATTTT. Filled out from reference TRBV30 and TRBJ2-3, the complete variable domain reads SQTIHQWPATLVQPVGSPLSLECTVEGTSNPNLYWYRQAAGRGLQLLFYSVGIGQISSEVPQNLSASRPQDRQFILSSKKLLLSDSGFYLCAWGAGDTQYFGPGTRLTVL.

The V gene is TRBV4-2, the J gene TRBJ2-5; 8 nucleotides agree with TRBD1. The CDR3 runs 16 residues. V was clipped by 4 bases and J by 4 bases; unmatched bases: 11. CDR1 and CDR2 (germline): LGHNA, YNFKEQ. CDR3 in DNA: TGTGCCAGCAGCCGCGAAAGGACAGGGCGACGAGAGACCCAGTACTTC. This sequence encodes CASSRERTGRRETQYF.

This chain connects TRBV4-2 to TRBJ2-5, with 7 nucleotides matching TRBD1. Looked up from germline, CDR1 is LGHNA and CDR2 is YNFKEQ. CDR3 length: 16 amino acids. Losses at the gene ends were 1 base for V and 4 bases for J; bases not matched to a gene: 9. CDR3 nucleotide sequence: TGTGCCAGCAGCCAAGGGGCATCATACAGGGGAGAGACCCAGTACTTC. Protein sequence: CASSQGASYRGETQYF.